The text below deals with one TCR beta chain. Its antigen is not yet known. Per-base quality was not reported, and no clone a single base away is much larger than it. At the DNA level, this CDR3 is encoded by other sequences in the same sample as well. These data originate in a study of blood T cell repertoires in COVID-19 (TCRdb year 2020). Background for the entire study: Samples from collaborators originated in the United States, Italy and Spain and spanned both the acute and convalescent phases of COVID-19. The prospective study material was composed of cDNA or gDNA derived from T cells, B-cell-depleted T cells, or PBMCs. Subjects who had been exposed to COVID-19, were actively infected with it, or had recovered from it provided the deeply sampled blood TCRbeta repertoires that made up the dataset. A freely available public database, intended as a resource for researchers studying the immune response to SARS-CoV-2, is where the repertoires were released. Samples came from the ongoing ImmuneRACE study (first 160 participants) plus 1,254 subjects from 6 global collaborators. Sample metadata almost always included a de-identified subject ID, COVID-19 status, age in years and sex. Where HLA class I and class II types were available, the types were taken from metadata supplied by the sample provider, not from assay-based typing. Broader findings and caveats from the paper: How much clinical and demographic metadata was included differed by source and by participant, and the metadata was provided uncurated.

Each collaborating institution followed its own protocols to collect whole blood in K2EDTA tubes. Collaborator samples were shipped for TCRbeta analysis as frozen whole blood, isolated PBMCs, or DNA extracted from either sample type. CDR1 and CDR2 are drawn from the germline V gene (reference sequence): SEHNR, FQNEAQ. From the cysteine up to the phenylalanine, the CDR3 has a length of 14 residues. This entry keeps only the CDR3 DNA: 42 bases, framed from base 1. Germline trimming: 1 base from V, 3 bases from J; junction bases outside gene matches: 2. TCRbeta CDR3 regions were amplified from genomic DNA by means of the immunoSEQ Assay, a bias-controlled multiplex PCR. Per the authors' processing: The number of nucleated cells in each sample was estimated by amplification of reference gene primers within the assay. To quantify the absolute abundance of each unique TCRbeta CDR3 rearrangement, sequence reads were collapsed and filtered. For each sample, productive Simpson clonality was calculated as the square root of Simpson's diversity index across productive rearrangements. TCRdb limited this immuneACCESS table to in-frame rearrangements with V and J called. A share of clones is missing; checked studies link under half to unresolved V genes, and the rest is unexplained. V, J and clone size derive from that table, while D and trimming were established from the DNA sequence. The sample table contains approximately 94,000 clones; only one count was recorded for about 85% of them. 9.5% to 15% of the sample belongs to the ten largest clones.

The TCR was taken from a human donor in a cohort sampled during active COVID-19. The receptor chain draws on TRBV7-9 and TRBJ1-2; a stretch of 7 junction bases matches TRBD1. The sequencing sample was made of peripheral blood. The CDR3 here reads CASSLGRGDYGYTF. The bases are TGTGCCAGCAGCTTAGGCAGGGGGGACTATGGCTACACCTTC.